The 20 T cell receptor beta chains listed next were all sequenced from one sample in a study of blood T cells in healthy people across ages. PCR was performed a second time for about 7 to 11 cycles using a sample-barcoded 5' primer and a J-beta primer mix. TCRdb reprocessed the 5' RACE reads via MiXCR and lists one record per CDR3 protein. The sample contains 450,000 to 650,000 distinct CDR3 sequences, under 30% of which appear only once. These same data were also listed under a study on T cells of mothers and their children.

Sequenced input: blood. These receptors were obtained from a boy under 18 in good health.

The rearrangement joins TRBV9 to TRBJ2-2; 7 positions match TRBD1. The junction had 7 bases not matched to a gene; V was cut back by 3 bases and J by 2 bases. The CDR3 runs to 16 residues. Germline V gene lookup returns CDR1 SGDLS and CDR2 YYNGEE. This CDR3 reads CASSAAGTANTGELFF. The CDR3 DNA sequence: TGTGCCAGCAGCGCCGCAGGGACAGCCAACACCGGGGAGCTGTTTTTT.

This clonotype appeared a few times. The rearrangement links TRBV5-7 to TRBJ1-4; D gene unclear. TRBV5-7 is given ORF status, its function remaining uncertain. V dropped 0 bases and J dropped 3 bases, with 15 bases sitting between them. The CDR3 has 17 residues. The CDR3 DNA is TGTGCCAGCAGCTTGGCCAACAGCGGGCGGGCTAATGAAAAACTGTTTTTT. Its protein is CASSLANSGRANEKLFF.

In this sample, this clonotype turned up many times. This chain connects TRBV6-4 to TRBJ2-1, with TRBD2 matching over 7 bases. Unmatched junction bases numbered 13, after V lost 6 bases and J lost 14 bases. In germline, CDR1 is MRHNA, CDR2 SNTAGT. The CDR3 covers 13 residues. The CDR3: CASSDSSSGVEFF. The CDR3 nucleotides are TGTGCCAGCAGCGATTCCTCAAGCGGGGTTGAGTTCTTC.

This clonotype appeared once. This chain uses TRBV20-1 with TRBJ1-1; D uncertain. The CDR3 loop spans 14 amino acids. Germline values: CDR1 DFQATT, CDR2 SNEGSKA (reference sequence). V was trimmed by 0 bases and J by 1 base, leaving 9 bases between them. CDR3 protein: CSARDHAENTEAFF. The CDR3 nucleotides read TGCAGTGCTAGAGATCACGCAGAGAACACTGAAGCTTTCTTT.

V is TRBV7-2 and J is TRBJ1-2; D is unresolved. This CDR3 is built from 16 residues. Germline CDR1 is SGHTA and CDR2 is FQGNSA. V lost 0 bases to trimming and J lost 0 bases, with 11 bases between them. The CDR3 sequence: CASSLAPPDANYGYTF. The CDR3 coding sequence is TGTGCCAGCAGCTTAGCCCCGCCAGACGCTAACTATGGCTACACCTTC.

This clonotype was detected only a few times. CDR3 nucleotide sequence: TGCGCCAGCAGCCAAGATGGGGGATCTGGAAACACCATATATTTT. It yields the protein CASSQDGGSGNTIYF. J is TRBJ1-3 and V is TRBV4-3; D is possibly TRBD1 (5 bases). The germline V gene encodes CDR1 LGHNA and CDR2 YSLEER. The V gene lost 0 bases and the J gene lost 1 base, with 7 bases spanning the gap. The CDR3 covers 15 residues.

CDR3 residues: CASSLLRAGAKPGELFF. In DNA, the CDR3 is TGTGCCAGCAGCTTGCTCCGAGCGGGGGCAAAACCCGGGGAGCTGTTTTTT. The V and J genes are TRBV7-8 and TRBJ2-2; 8 nucleotides match TRBD2. Germline V CDR1 and CDR2: SGHVS, FQNEAQ. V shed 3 bases, J shed 6 bases, and the junction held 12 bases outside the gene matches. The CDR3 is 17 amino acids.

This clonotype was seen a few times. The V gene is TRBV7-8, the J gene TRBJ2-5, with D uncertain. The last part of the DNA fits TRBJ2-1 better; the J call may be wrong. The germline V gene has CDR1 SGHVS and CDR2 FQNEAQ. The CDR3 spans 14 residues. The CDR3 sequence is CASSSKSPLNEQFF. The CDR3 coding sequence is TGTGCCAGCAGCTCTAAAAGCCCCCTCAATGAGCAGTTCTTC.

The V gene is TRBV7-9, the J gene TRBJ2-7, with 9 bases lining up with TRBD2. V shed 3 bases, J shed 2 bases, and the junction held 8 bases outside the gene matches. Germline V gives CDR1 SEHNR, CDR2 FQNEAQ (reference sequence). The CDR3 is made up of 16 amino acids. The CDR3 bases are TGTGCCAGCAGCTTGGTCCTAGCGGGACATACCTACGAGCAGTACTTC. Amino acid sequence: CASSLVLAGHTYEQYF.

The sample holds a few counts of this clonotype. J is TRBJ2-7 and V is TRBV9, with D possibly matching TRBD2 (5 bases). The CDR3 sequence is 15 residues long. CDR1 and CDR2 from the germline V gene are SGDLS and YYNGEE. V gave up 0 bases and J gave up 2 bases, with 12 bases separating them. CDR3 coding DNA: TGTGCCAGCAGCGTAGGAGGACTTGGGCCCTACGAGCAGTACTTC. Translating gives CASSVGGLGPYEQYF.

The V gene is TRBV6-4, the J gene TRBJ2-1; D is possibly TRBD1 or TRBD2 (5 bases each). The CDR3 is made up of 14 amino acids. Germline CDR1 reads MRHNA; CDR2 reads SNTAGT. V was pared by 2 bases and J by 4 bases, with 9 bases between. The CDR3 DNA follows: TGTGCCAGCAGTGACGGGGACCTATACAATGAGCAGTTCTTC. Encoded protein: CASSDGDLYNEQFF.

This clonotype turned up a few times. This chain uses TRBV21-1 with TRBJ2-7; TRBD1 is taken as the D call from the table, unchecked against the DNA. TRBV21-1 has pseudogene status. This CDR3 spans 12 amino acids. CDR3 in amino acids: CASSKQGYEQYF. The CDR3, as DNA: TGTGCCAGCAGCAAACAGGGCTACGAGCAGTACTTC.

This clonotype showed up just a few times. The chain is built from TRBV2 and TRBJ2-1; maybe TRBD2 (6 bases). Germline CDR1 reads SNHLY; CDR2 reads FYNNEI. V was pared by 1 base and J by 4 bases, with 11 bases between. CDR3 length: 15 residues. The CDR3 here is CASSEDMGGYNEQFF. The CDR3 bases are TGTGCCAGCAGTGAAGACATGGGGGGATACAATGAGCAGTTCTTC. The full variable domain, with the rest looked up from reference TRBV2 and TRBJ2-1, is EPEVTQTPSHQVTQMGQEVILRCVPISNHLYFYWYRQILGQKVEFLVSFYNNEISEKSEIFDDQFSVERPDGSNFTLKIRSTKLEDSAMYFCASSEDMGGYNEQFFGPGTRLTVL.

The chain uses TRBV5-1 and TRBJ2-5, with D uncertain. V lost 0 bases and J lost 7, with 10 bases in between. CDR3 size: 13 residues. Germline CDR1 reads SGHRS; CDR2 reads YFSETQ. The CDR3 coding sequence is TGCGCCAGCAGCTTGGACTCCGTGGGGACCCAGTACTTC. It codes for CASSLDSVGTQYF. Combining the CDR3 with reference TRBV5-1 and TRBJ2-5 gives the whole variable domain KAGVTQTPRYLIKTRGQQVTLSCSPISGHRSVSWYQQTPGQGLQFLFEYFSETQRNKGNFPGRFSGRQFSNSRSEMNVSTLELGDSALYLCASSLDSVGTQYFGPGTRLLVL.

This chain joins TRBV7-9 and TRBJ2-2; TRBD1 matches at 7 bases. This CDR3 is built from 16 residues. CDR1 is SEHNR, CDR2 FQNEAQ, per germline (reference sequence). Trimming removed 5 bases from V and 0 bases from J; junction bases left unmatched: 6. In DNA, the CDR3 is TGTGCCAGCAGCCTACAGGGGACCTCGAACACCGGGGAGCTGTTTTTT. Amino acids: CASSLQGTSNTGELFF.

The gene calls are TRBV20-1 and TRBJ2-7, with D possibly TRBD2 on 6 matching bases. CDR1 is DFQATT and CDR2 is SNEGSKA in the germline V gene (reference sequence). The CDR3 consists of 11 residues. This CDR3 reads CRVASGYEQYF. CDR3 DNA: TGCAGGGTTGCCAGCGGGTACGAGCAGTACTTC.

The chain links TRBV5-6 to TRBJ2-7; D perhaps matches TRBD1 (6 bases). The germline CDR1 and CDR2 sequences are SGHDT and YYEEEE. The CDR3 consists of 13 residues. Trimming shortened V by 3 bases and J by 2 bases, and 9 bases separated the two germline ends. The CDR3 DNA sequence: TGTGCCAGCAGCTCGACAGGCCCCTACGAGCAGTACTTC. This codes for CASSSTGPYEQYF. The complete variable domain, with remaining parts taken from reference TRBV5-6 and TRBJ2-7, reads DAGVTQSPTHLIKTRGQQVTLRCSPKSGHDTVSWYQQALGQGPQFIFQYYEEEERQRGNFPDRFSGHQFPNYSSELNVNALLLGDSALYLCASSSTGPYEQYFGPGTRLTVT.

This sequence joins TRBV4-3 and TRBJ2-7; 11 bases are shared with TRBD2. The CDR3 consists of 16 residues. The trim removed 0 bases at V and 4 bases at J, leaving 5 bases unmatched. Germline values: CDR1 LGHNA, CDR2 YSLEER. The CDR3 DNA reads as TGCGCCAGCAGCCAAGATTTGGGGACTAGCGGTTACGAGCAGTACTTC. This sequence encodes CASSQDLGTSGYEQYF.

The gene calls are TRBV25-1 and TRBJ2-5, with D possibly matching TRBD2 (5 bases). The germline CDR1 and CDR2 sequences are MGHDK and SYGVNS. V lost 3 bases and J 5 bases, leaving 7 bases between the germline ends. CDR3 length: 12 residues. The CDR3 protein is CASSDGGETQYF. The CDR3 nucleotides are TGTGCCAGCAGTGACGGAGGTGAGACCCAGTACTTC. Based on the CDR3 plus reference TRBV25-1 and TRBJ2-5, the full variable domain is EADIYQTPRYLVIGTGKKITLECSQTMGHDKMYWYQQDPGMELHLIHYSYGVNSTEKGDLSSESTVSRIRTEHFPLTLESARPSHTSQYLCASSDGGETQYFGPGTRLLVL.

The chain employs TRBV4-1 and TRBJ2-3; no reliable D call. The CDR3 sequence is 17 residues long. Germline V gene sequence: CDR1 MGHRA, CDR2 YSYEKL. V shed 0 bases and J shed 0 bases, with 13 bases lying between them. Here the CDR3 DNA reads TGCGCCAGCAGCCAAGATAAGTCGGGTGCTAGCACAGATACGCAGTATTTT. This encodes CASSQDKSGASTDTQYF.